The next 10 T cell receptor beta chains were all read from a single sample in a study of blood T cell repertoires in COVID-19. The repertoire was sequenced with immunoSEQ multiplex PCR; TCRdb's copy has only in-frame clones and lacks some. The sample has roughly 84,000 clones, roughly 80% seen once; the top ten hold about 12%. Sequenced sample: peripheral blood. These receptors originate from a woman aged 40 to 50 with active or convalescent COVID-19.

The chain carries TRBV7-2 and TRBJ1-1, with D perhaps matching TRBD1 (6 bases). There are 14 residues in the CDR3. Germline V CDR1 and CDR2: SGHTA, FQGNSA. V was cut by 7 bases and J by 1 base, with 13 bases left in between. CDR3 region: CASTAQGGNTEAFF. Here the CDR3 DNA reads TGTGCCAGCACCGCACAGGGTGGGAACACTGAAGCTTTCTTT.

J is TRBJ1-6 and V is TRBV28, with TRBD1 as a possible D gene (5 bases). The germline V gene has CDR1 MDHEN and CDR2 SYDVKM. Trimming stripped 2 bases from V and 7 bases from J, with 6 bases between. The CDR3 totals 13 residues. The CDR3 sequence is CASSLRQNSPLHF. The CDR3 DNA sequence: TGTGCCAGCAGTTTACGACAGAATTCACCCCTCCACTTT.

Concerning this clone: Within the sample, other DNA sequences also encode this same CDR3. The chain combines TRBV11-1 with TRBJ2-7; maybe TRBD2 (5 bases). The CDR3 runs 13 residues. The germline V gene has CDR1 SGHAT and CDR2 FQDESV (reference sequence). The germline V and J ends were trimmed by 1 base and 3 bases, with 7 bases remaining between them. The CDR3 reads CASSLGGVYEQYF. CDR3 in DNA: TGTGCCAGCAGCTTAGGGGGAGTCTACGAGCAGTACTTC.

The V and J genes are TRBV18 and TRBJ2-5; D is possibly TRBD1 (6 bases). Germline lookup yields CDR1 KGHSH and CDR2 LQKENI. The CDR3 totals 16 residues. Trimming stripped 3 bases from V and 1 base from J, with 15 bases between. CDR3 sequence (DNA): TGTGCCAGCTCACCGCCTAACCAGGGGTTCCAAGAGACCCAGTACTTC. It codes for CASSPPNQGFQETQYF. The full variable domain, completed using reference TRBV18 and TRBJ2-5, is NAGVMQNPRHLVRRRGQEARLRCSPMKGHSHVYWYRQLPEEGLKFMVYLQKENIIDESGMPKERFSAEFPKEGPSILRIQQVVRGDSAAYFCASSPPNQGFQETQYFGPGTRLLVL.

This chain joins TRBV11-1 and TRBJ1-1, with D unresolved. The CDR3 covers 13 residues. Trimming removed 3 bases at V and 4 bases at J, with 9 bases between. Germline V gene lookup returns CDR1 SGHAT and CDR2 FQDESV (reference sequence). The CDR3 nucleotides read TGTGCCAGCAGCTTGACGAGGGCCACTGAAGCTTTCTTT. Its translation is CASSLTRATEAFF.

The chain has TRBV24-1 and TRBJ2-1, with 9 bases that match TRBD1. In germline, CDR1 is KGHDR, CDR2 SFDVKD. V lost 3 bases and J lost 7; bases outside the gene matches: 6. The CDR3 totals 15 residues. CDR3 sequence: CATSDSGTGINEQFF. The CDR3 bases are TGTGCCACCAGTGATAGCGGGACAGGGATAAATGAGCAGTTCTTC.

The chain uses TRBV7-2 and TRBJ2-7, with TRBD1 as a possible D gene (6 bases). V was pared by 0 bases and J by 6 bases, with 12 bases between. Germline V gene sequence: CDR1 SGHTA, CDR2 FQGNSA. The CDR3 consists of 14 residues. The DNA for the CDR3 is TGTGCCAGCAGCTTAGCGGGCAGGGGTGGCGAGCAGTACTTC. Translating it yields CASSLAGRGGEQYF.

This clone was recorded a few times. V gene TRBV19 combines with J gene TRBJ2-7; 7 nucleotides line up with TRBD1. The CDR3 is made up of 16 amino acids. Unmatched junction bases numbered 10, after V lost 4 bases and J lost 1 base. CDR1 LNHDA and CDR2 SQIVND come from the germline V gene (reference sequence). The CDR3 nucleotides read TGTGCCAGTAGTAGGGACAGTTTTTCCCCTTCCTACGAGCAGTACTTC. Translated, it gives CASSRDSFSPSYEQYF.

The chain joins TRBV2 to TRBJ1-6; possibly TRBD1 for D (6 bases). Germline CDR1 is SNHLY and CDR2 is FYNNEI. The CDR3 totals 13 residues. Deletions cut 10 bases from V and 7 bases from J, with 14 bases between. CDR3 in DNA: TGTGCCATCCTACGAGGGGGAAATTCACCCCTCCACTTT. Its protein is CAILRGGNSPLHF.

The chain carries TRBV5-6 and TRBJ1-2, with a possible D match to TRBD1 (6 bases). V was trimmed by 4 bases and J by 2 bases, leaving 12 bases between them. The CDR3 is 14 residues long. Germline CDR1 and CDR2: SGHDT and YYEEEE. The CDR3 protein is CASSPGTINYGYTF. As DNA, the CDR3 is TGTGCCAGCAGCCCTGGGACAATAAACTATGGCTACACCTTC.